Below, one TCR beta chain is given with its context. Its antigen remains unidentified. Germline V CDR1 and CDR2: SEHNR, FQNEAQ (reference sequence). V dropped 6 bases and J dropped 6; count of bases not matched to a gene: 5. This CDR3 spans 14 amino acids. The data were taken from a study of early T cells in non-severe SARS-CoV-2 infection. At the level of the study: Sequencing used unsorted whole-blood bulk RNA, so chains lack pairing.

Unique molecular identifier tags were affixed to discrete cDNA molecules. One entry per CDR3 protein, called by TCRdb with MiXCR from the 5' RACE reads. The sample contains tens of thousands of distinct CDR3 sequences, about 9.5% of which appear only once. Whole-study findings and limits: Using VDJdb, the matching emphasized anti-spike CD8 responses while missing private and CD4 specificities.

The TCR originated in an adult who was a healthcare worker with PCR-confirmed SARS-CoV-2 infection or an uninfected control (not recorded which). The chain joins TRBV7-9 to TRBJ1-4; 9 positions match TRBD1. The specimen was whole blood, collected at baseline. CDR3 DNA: TGTGCCAGCAGTAATACAGGGGGCGATGAAAAACTGTTTTTT. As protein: CASSNTGGDEKLFF.